This T cell receptor beta chain originates from a study of regulatory T cells in long-lasting Graves disease. About this clonotype itself: Its antigen is not known.

Time point denoted: persistent/refractory GD, antithyroid drugs over 5 years with positive TRAb. The TCR library was made from RNA extracted from PBMCs. The authors drew approximately 8.1 milliliters of peripheral blood into EDTA tubes. Germline trimming cut 5 bases from V and 6 bases from J; bases unmatched to any gene: 5. The CDR3 extends over 15 amino acids. Germline V gives CDR1 MDHEN, CDR2 SYDVKM. Findings and caveats of the study: The number of shared public clonotypes was higher in persistent patients (around 2,500) than new patients (966). TRBV28, TRBJ1-2 and TRBJ2-5 were segments that persistent disease favored.

Arm-PCR of CDR3 regions and iRepertoire HTBI primers were used to build TCR beta libraries. TCRdb independently ran MiXCR on the multiplex PCR reads; one entry per CDR3 protein. The sample carries around 510,000 distinct CDR3 sequences, around 20% recorded once. The sequence derives from a female donor with Graves disease. The chain recombines TRBV28 with TRBJ2-2; 11 nucleotides line up with TRBD2. Source: peripheral blood mononuclear cells (PBMCs), taken when the disease was refractory, from a patient treated with antithyroid drugs. The CDR3, as DNA: TGTGCCAGCAGTCAGGCTAGCGGGAGGCCCGGGGAGCTGTTTTTT. It specifies CASSQASGRPGELFF.